These T cell receptor beta chains were read from a single sample in a study of T-cell reconstitution after alpha-beta-depleted transplantation in children. TCRdb reanalysed the PCR reads using MiXCR and keeps one entry per CDR3 protein. The sample carries around 500,000 distinct CDR3 sequences, around an eighth recorded once. The specimen comprised PBMCs from the stem cell graft donor, sampled from the stem cell graft. The source of these receptors is a human donor who donated a stem cell graft to a child with combined immunodeficiency. CDR3s include the opening cysteine and the closing phenylalanine or tryptophan. The order of the fields is V gene, clone size, J gene, D gene, CDR3 DNA, CDR3 protein. A D gene is named only where the DNA matches it firmly. Not every row has a clone size; where given, it reads once, few, many or a size class.

TRBV5-1,few,TRBJ2-3,NA,TGCGCCAGCAGGCCAACTAGCACAGATACGCAGTATTTT,CASRPTSTDTQYF
TRBV12-3/TRBV12-4,NA,TRBJ1-5,NA,TGTGCCAGCAGTTTCCAGACGGGGAGCGATCAGCCCCAGCATTTT,CASSFQTGSDQPQHF
TRBV7-9,NA,TRBJ2-5,TRBD2,TGTGCCAGCAGCTTAACGACTAGCGGGAGGGCCCGGGAGACCCAGTACTTC,CASSLTTSGRARETQYF
TRBV15,NA,TRBJ1-3,NA,TGTGCCACCAGCAGAGGCAGCTCTGGAAACACCATATATTTT,CATSRGSSGNTIYF
TRBV7-2,NA,TRBJ1-1,TRBD1,TGTGCCAGCAGCACCACCGGGACAGGGTTTGTAAACACTGAAGCTTTCTTT,CASSTTGTGFVNTEAFF
TRBV7-2,few,TRBJ2-3,TRBD2,TGTGCCAGCAGCCATTGGCCTAGCGGGCCTACAGATACGCAGTATTTT,CASSHWPSGPTDTQYF
TRBV9,few,TRBJ1-1,NA,TGTGCCAGCAGCGGAGGGGGAGGGGAGATAACTGAAGCTTTCTTT,CASSGGGGEITEAFF
TRBV20-1,many,TRBJ2-5,NA,TGCAGTGCTGAGGTTGGGGGGAGTGTGCAAGAGACCCAGTACTTC,CSAEVGGSVQETQYF
TRBV7-6,NA,TRBJ2-7,TRBD2,TGTGCCAGCAGCTTAGGACGTGCGGGGGGGCTGGGCGAGCAGTACTTC,CASSLGRAGGLGEQYF
TRBV12-3/TRBV12-4,NA,TRBJ1-5,NA,TGTGCCAGCAGTTTTGGTATCAATCAGCCCCAGCATTTT,CASSFGINQPQHF
TRBV4-3,few,TRBJ1-6,NA,TGCGCCAGCAGCCCGCAGGTGACTTCACCCCTCCACTTT,CASSPQVTSPLHF
TRBV7-3,few,TRBJ2-3,NA,TGTGCCAGCAGCGCCGGGGCAGATACGCAGTATTTT,CASSAGADTQYF
TRBV4-2,many,TRBJ2-1,NA,TGTGCCAGCAGCCAAAGCGACGGGCGAGAGCAGTTCTTC,CASSQSDGREQFF
TRBV20-1,NA,TRBJ2-7,TRBD2,TGCAGTGCTACCGCTGAGCGGGGGGACTACGAGCAGTACTTC,CSATAERGDYEQYF
TRBV5-1,few,TRBJ2-1,TRBD2,TGCGCCAGCAGCTTGTTTGGTTCGGGGGGGAGCTCCTACAATGAGCAGTTCTTC,CASSLFGSGGSSYNEQFF
TRBV15,NA,TRBJ2-5,NA,TGTGCCACCAGCAGAGATCCGAGGGGGGGGCAGACCCAGTACTTC,CATSRDPRGGQTQYF
TRBV6-2/TRBV6-3,few,TRBJ2-3,TRBD2,TGTGCCAGCAGTTCACGATCTAGCGGGACGGGCACAGATACGCAGTATTTT,CASSSRSSGTGTDTQYF
TRBV20-1,many,TRBJ2-5,NA,TGCAGTGCAAAGGGAGGGGAAAGACAGGACAGCTTCCAAGAGACCCAGTACTTC,CSAKGGERQDSFQETQYF
TRBV7-8,many,TRBJ2-2,TRBD1,TGTGCCAGCAGCCAGAGACAGGGGGCAGCCGGGGAGCTGTTTTTT,CASSQRQGAAGELFF
TRBV5-1,few,TRBJ2-5,NA,TGCGCCAGCAGCTTAGAACAGGCCGATCCCGGGACCCAGTACTTC,CASSLEQADPGTQYF
TRBV15,NA,TRBJ2-5,TRBD2,TGTGCCACCAGCCGTGGGGAGGGGAGGGAGACCCAGTACTTC,CATSRGEGRETQYF